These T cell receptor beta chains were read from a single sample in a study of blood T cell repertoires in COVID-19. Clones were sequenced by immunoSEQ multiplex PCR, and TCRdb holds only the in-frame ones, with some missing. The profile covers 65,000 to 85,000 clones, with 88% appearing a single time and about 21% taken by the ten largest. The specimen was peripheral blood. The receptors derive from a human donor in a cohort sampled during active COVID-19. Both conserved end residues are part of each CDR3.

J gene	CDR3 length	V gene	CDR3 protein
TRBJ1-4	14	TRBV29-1	CSASRDRGSEKLFF
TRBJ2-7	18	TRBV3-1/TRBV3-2	CASSQDRGISGRLYEQYF
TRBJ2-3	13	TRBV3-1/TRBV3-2	CASSSYSSDTQYF
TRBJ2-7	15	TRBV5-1	CASSSPGQGVNEQYF
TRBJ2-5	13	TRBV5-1	CASRTSPAETQYF
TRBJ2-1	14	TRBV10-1	CASWQREIWNEQFF
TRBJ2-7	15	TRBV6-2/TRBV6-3	CASSYDRGRMYEQYF
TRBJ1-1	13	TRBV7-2	CASWGQKNTEAFF
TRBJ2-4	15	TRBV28	CASSPRTGASDIQYF
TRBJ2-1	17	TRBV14	CASSKPLGGADGGEQFF
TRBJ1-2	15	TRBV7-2	CASSKLQGAAYGYTF
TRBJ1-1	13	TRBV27	CASSLGRGTEAFF
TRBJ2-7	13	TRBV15	CATREAGNNEQYF
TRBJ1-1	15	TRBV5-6	CASSLLDRLNTEAFF
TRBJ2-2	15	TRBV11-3	CASSLDGRNTGELFF
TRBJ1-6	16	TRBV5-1	CASSLGGQGSQSPLHF
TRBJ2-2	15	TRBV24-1	CATSDPGQKAGELFF